This entry is about one T cell receptor beta chain. Method: immunoSEQ multiplex PCR; TCRdb's copy keeps in-frame clones and lacks some. The table includes roughly 1.5 million clones, 95% to 99% detected once. V was shortened by 4 bases and J by 5 bases, with 18 bases between the two germline ends. The CDR3 covers 15 residues. CDR1 and CDR2 from the germline V gene are MNHEY and SMNVEV (reference sequence). This entry comes from a study of shared clonotypes between healthy human individuals. The sequence was obtained from a man aged 25-45 years in good health. Sequenced input: naive CD4+ T cells sorted from blood. Subset given: CD45RA+ positively selected. The rearrangement links TRBV27 to TRBJ2-7; weak D call: TRBD1 (6 bases). This CDR3 is CASSYLQGSSDEQYF. For the CDR3, the DNA is TGTGCCAGCAGTTACCTACAGGGTTCGAGTGACGAGCAGTACTTC.